The clone carrying this T cell receptor beta chain was counted between two and nine times. Its matching antigen is unknown. These data belong to a study of T cells in localized non-small cell lung cancer. Study-level points and caveats: Uninvolved adjacent lung showed peak T cell clonality, exceeding tumor. Adjacent lung exhibited a median of about 57 among the 100 most abundant tumor clones. The study linked higher blood T cell density to longer overall survival.

The repertoire was sequenced with immunoSEQ multiplex PCR; TCRdb's copy has only in-frame clones and lacks some. The sample has roughly 48,000 clones, approximately 80% seen once. The starting material was peripheral blood, obtained before any cancer treatment. This sequence was found in a man between 35 and 75 years old with stage I squamous cell lung carcinoma.

The CDR3 reads CASSLGQRVSPLHF. DNA of the CDR3: TGTGCCAGCAGCTTGGGACAGAGAGTTTCACCCCTCCACTTT. The chain is built from TRBV7-6 and TRBJ1-6, with TRBD1 identical over 7 bases. The J segment lost 9 bases and the V segment lost 3 bases, leaving 5 bases of the junction unmatched. CDR1 SGHVS and CDR2 FNYEAQ come from the germline V gene. The CDR3 loop spans 14 amino acids.